This T cell receptor beta chain was profiled in a study of T cell responses to AZD1222 COVID-19 vaccine. Study context: Second-dose groups at about 4 or about 12 weeks were pooled. Regarding the study as a whole: Among those given AZD1222, only five to seven were seropositive at baseline. After the peak T cell response, and only then, were repertoires sampled.

A word on this clone: Antigen specificity is unknown.

Germline V gene sequence: CDR1 SGDLS, CDR2 YYNGEE. Trimming stripped 0 bases from V and 4 bases from J, with 7 bases between. This CDR3 contains 13 residues. Libraries were prepared by immunoSEQ multiplex PCR; TCRdb keeps only in-frame clonotypes and omits some of them. Of roughly 200,000 clones listed, over 80% are singletons. The source was peripheral blood, collected on day 0 of AZD1222 vaccination. The TCR was taken from an adult in good health. The chain is built from TRBV9 and TRBJ1-2; D remains ambiguous. The CDR3 spells CASSVAGAYGYTF. DNA for the CDR3: TGTGCCAGCAGCGTAGCAGGAGCCTATGGCTACACCTTC.